The sequence of this T cell receptor beta chain was determined in a study of shared clonotypes between healthy human individuals. Libraries were prepared by immunoSEQ multiplex PCR; TCRdb keeps only in-frame clonotypes and omits some of them. The sample consists of millions of clones, about 92% of them appearing once. Germline V gene lookup returns CDR1 MDHEN and CDR2 SYDVKM. This CDR3 has 17 amino acids. The V gene end was trimmed by 3 bases and the J gene end by 2 bases; junction bases not matched to a gene: 10. The chain joins TRBV28 to TRBJ2-7, with TRBD1 matching 10 bases. This sequence was found in a man younger than 30 in good health. The sequenced sample consisted of naive CD4+ T cells sorted from blood. Stated subset: CD45RA+ positively selected. The CDR3 DNA follows: TGTGCCAGCAGTTTGGTGGGACAGGGGAGGAGGGCCTACGAGCAGTACTTC. Translating gives CASSLVGQGRRAYEQYF.